This T cell receptor (beta chain) is from a study of shared clonotypes between healthy human individuals. General study findings and limits: Clonotype sharing across a few donors was observed for around 5% of naive CD4 clonotypes.

Concerning this clone itself: The antigen remains unidentified.

The CDR3 has 15 residues. V lost 0 bases to trimming and J lost 3 bases, with 11 bases between them. Germline loops: CDR1 MGHRA, CDR2 YSYEKL. Deep-level running was used for the assay. Libraries were prepared by immunoSEQ multiplex PCR; TCRdb keeps only in-frame clonotypes and omits some of them. The sample lists approximately 2,300,000 clones, about 90% seen once, with approximately 0.4% in the top ten. The V call is TRBV4-1, the J call TRBJ1-2; a weak D match, TRBD1 (5 bases). This clonotype originated in a man aged 18 to 29 in good health. Some clones in this sample may be carry-over from other donors' samples. The sample was naive CD4+ T cells from PBMCs. The subset: CD45RA+ positively selected. CDR3 sequence (DNA): TGCGCCAGCAGCCAAGAAGGGGTACAGGACTATGGCTACACCTTC. It codes for CASSQEGVQDYGYTF.